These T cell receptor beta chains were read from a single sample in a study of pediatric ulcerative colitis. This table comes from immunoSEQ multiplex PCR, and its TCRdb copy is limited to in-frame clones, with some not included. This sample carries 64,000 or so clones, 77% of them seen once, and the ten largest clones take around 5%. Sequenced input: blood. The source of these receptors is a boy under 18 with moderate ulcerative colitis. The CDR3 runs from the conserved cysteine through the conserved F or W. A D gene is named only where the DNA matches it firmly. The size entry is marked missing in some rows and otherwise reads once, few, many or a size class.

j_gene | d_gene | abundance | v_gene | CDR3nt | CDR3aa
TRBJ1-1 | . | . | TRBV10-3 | TGTGCCATCAGTGAGGTGGGGCCCACTGAAGCTTTCTTT | CAISEVGPTEAFF
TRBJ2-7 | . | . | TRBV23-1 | TGCGCCAGCAGTCAATCTTTACAGGAGACCTACGAGCAGTACTTC | CASSQSLQETYEQYF
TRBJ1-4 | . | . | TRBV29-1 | TGCAGCGTCGGCAAGGACGCAACTAATGAAAAACTGTTTTTT | CSVGKDATNEKLFF
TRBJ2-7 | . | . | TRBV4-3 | TGCGCCAGCAGCCAAGGACCCTTAGGCTCCTACGAGCAGTACTTC | CASSQGPLGSYEQYF
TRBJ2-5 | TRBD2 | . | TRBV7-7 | TGTGCCAGCAGCTTAGCGATGAGGGGCGGGAGCCAAGAGACCCAGTACTTC | CASSLAMRGGSQETQYF
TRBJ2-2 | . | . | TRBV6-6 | TGTGCCAGCAGTTTAGTGGCGGGGGCCAACACCGGGGAGCTGTTTTTT | CASSLVAGANTGELFF
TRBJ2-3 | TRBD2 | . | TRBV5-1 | TGCGCCAGCAGTCCGGGACTAGCGGGGGAGAGGACAGATACGCAGTATTTT | CASSPGLAGERTDTQYF
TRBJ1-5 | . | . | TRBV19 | TGTGCCAGTAGTGGCCTGGGGAATCAGCCCCAGCATTTT | CASSGLGNQPQHF
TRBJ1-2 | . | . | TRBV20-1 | TGCAGTGCTAGAGACACCTATGGCTACACCTTC | CSARDTYGYTF
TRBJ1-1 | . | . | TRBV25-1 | TGTGCCAGCAGTGAATCCCGCAGGGGTGCTTTCTTT | CASSESRRGAFF
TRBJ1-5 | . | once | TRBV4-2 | TGTGCCAGCAGCCAATTGGGGGAGAGTAGCAATCAGCCCCAGCATTTT | CASSQLGESSNQPQHF
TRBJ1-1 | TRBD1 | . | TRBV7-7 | TGTGCCAGCAGCCCCCAACCGGGACAGGGGGCTGAAGCTTTCTTT | CASSPQPGQGAEAFF
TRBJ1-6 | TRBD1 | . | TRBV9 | TGTGCCAGCAGCTCGACAGGGACGATTAATTCACCCCTCCACTTT | CASSSTGTINSPLHF
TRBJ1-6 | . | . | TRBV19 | TGTGCCAGTAGTATCCTCATGCAGAGCTCCTATAATTCACCCCTCCACTTT | CASSILMQSSYNSPLHF
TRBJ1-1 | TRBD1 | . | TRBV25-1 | TGTGCCAGTTCCTTCGGACAGGGAAGGGGAACCGCTGAAGCTTTCTTT | CASSFGQGRGTAEAFF
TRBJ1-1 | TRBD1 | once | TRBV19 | TGTGCCAGTAGTGCCACCGGGACAGGGGACACTGAAGCTTTCTTT | CASSATGTGDTEAFF
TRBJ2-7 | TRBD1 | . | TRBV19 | TGTGCCAGTAGTACGCATAGGGACAGGGGGGGATACGAGCAGTACTTC | CASSTHRDRGGYEQYF
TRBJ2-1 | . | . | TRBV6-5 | TGTGCCAGCAGTTTTAGCAATGAGCAGTTCTTC | CASSFSNEQFF
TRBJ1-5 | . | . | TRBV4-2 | TGTGCCAGCAGCCAAGATTTTGATAGCAATCAGCCCCAGCATTTT | CASSQDFDSNQPQHF
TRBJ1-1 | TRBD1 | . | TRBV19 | TGTGCCAGTAGGGGGACAGGGGGAAAGAAGAACACTGAAGCTTTCTTT | CASRGTGGKKNTEAFF
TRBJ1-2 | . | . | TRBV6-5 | TGTGCCAGCACTTATAGATTGGACAGACATTATTCGGGCTACACCTTC | CASTYRLDRHYSGYTF
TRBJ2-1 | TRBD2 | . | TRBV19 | TGTGCCAGTTCCAAGCGGGGGGGCCACCAGCAGTTCTTC | CASSKRGGHQQFF
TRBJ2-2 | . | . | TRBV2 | TGTGCCAGCGGGGGGGACAGGACCGGGGAGCTGTTTTTT | CASGGDRTGELFF
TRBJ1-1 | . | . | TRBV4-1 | TGCGCCAGCAGCCAGGGGGACCGGGGGGGCTTTGAAGCTTTCTTT | CASSQGDRGGFEAFF
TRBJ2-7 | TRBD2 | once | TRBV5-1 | TGCGCCAGCAGCTCAGCGGGAGGGTCTTACGAGCAGTACTTC | CASSSAGGSYEQYF
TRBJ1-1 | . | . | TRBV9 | TGTGCCAGCAGCGTAGCTACTTCGAACACTGAAGCTTTCTTT | CASSVATSNTEAFF